At least ten counts were recorded for the clone carrying this T cell receptor (beta chain). Losses at the gene ends were 5 bases for V and 4 bases for J; bases not matched to a gene: 14. CDR3 length: 17 residues. Germline assignment: CDR1 DFQATT and CDR2 SNEGSKA (reference sequence). TCRdb analysed the RT-PCR reads with MiXCR anew, one entry per CDR3 protein. Here the sample spans 300,000 to 350,000 distinct CDR3 sequences, roughly a fifth being singletons. The sample originates from a study of response to subunit inactivated influenza vaccine. The source material was PBMCs from blood, sampled less than 22 months after vaccination. The chain recombines TRBV20-1 with TRBJ2-3, with TRBD2 matching 11 bases. The receptor was isolated from a man aged 45-69 years who received an inactivated influenza vaccine. Here the CDR3 reads CSASTDMTSGEADTQYF. DNA of the CDR3: TGCAGTGCTTCCACAGACATGACTAGCGGGGAAGCAGATACGCAGTATTTT.